The next 29 T cell receptor beta chains were all read from a single sample in a study of blood T cell repertoires in COVID-19. Assay: immunoSEQ multiplex PCR; the TCRdb copy retains only in-frame clones and omits some. The sample contains over 40,000 clones, about 86% of which appear only once. The source material was peripheral blood. These receptor sequences come from a woman of 80 years or more with acute or convalescent COVID-19.

This clone was counted between two and nine times. CDR3 DNA sequence: TGCGCCAGCAGCTTGTTCAGGGGATCTTACAATGAGCAGTTCTTC. It specifies CASSLFRGSYNEQFF. V usage is TRBV5-1 and J usage is TRBJ2-1; D may be TRBD1 (6 bases). Per the germline V gene, CDR1 is SGHRS and CDR2 is YFSETQ. This CDR3 region has 15 residues. V was shortened by 1 base and J by 4 bases, with 12 bases between the two germline ends.

The chain recombines TRBV19 with TRBJ1-4, with 9 bases identical to TRBD1. The CDR3 loop spans 15 amino acids. V trimming: 6 bases; J trimming: 6 bases; junction bases outside the gene matches: 8. Looked up from germline, CDR1 is LNHDA and CDR2 is SQIVND (reference sequence). Here the CDR3 reads CASRPTGTGYEKLFF. CDR3 bases: TGTGCCAGTAGACCCACCGGGACAGGGTATGAAAAACTGTTTTTT. Filled out from reference TRBV19 and TRBJ1-4, the complete variable domain reads DGGITQSPKYLFRKEGQNVTLSCEQNLNHDAMYWYRQDPGQGLRLIYYSQIVNDFQKGDIAEGYSVSREKKESFPLTVTSAQKNPTAFYLCASRPTGTGYEKLFFGSGTQLSVL.

This chain uses TRBV5-4 with TRBJ2-1; 13 nucleotides line up with TRBD2. The CDR3 length is 15 residues. After removal of 4 bases from V and 7 bases from J, the junction contained 5 bases not matched to a gene. Germline V gene lookup returns CDR1 SGHNT and CDR2 YYREEE (reference sequence). In nucleotides, the CDR3 is TGTGCCAGCAGCCCGCGGACTAGCGGGGGAAATGAGCAGTTCTTC. It yields the protein CASSPRTSGGNEQFF. Full variable domain (missing parts from reference TRBV5-4 and TRBJ2-1): ETGVTQSPTHLIKTRGQQVTLRCSSQSGHNTVSWYQQALGQGPQFIFQYYREEENGRGNFPPRFSGLQFPNYSSELNVNALELDDSALYLCASSPRTSGGNEQFFGPGTRLTVL.

CDR3 residues: CSVKFGTPREAFF. CDR3 DNA sequence: TGCAGCGTGAAATTCGGGACACCTCGTGAAGCTTTCTTT. The genes are TRBV29-1 and TRBJ1-1; maybe TRBD1 (6 bases). The ends were cut back, 6 bases at V and 7 bases at J, with 18 bases in the middle. The CDR3 is made up of 13 amino acids. Germline loops: CDR1 SQVTM, CDR2 ANQGSEA.

This clone occurred a few times. The gene calls are TRBV7-2 and TRBJ2-7; TRBD1 matches 7 bases. This CDR3 has 13 amino acids. V trimming: 3 bases; J trimming: 7 bases; junction bases outside the gene matches: 6. Per the germline V gene, CDR1 is SGHTA and CDR2 is FQGNSA. The CDR3 is CASSLLFRGEQYF. CDR3 bases: TGTGCCAGCAGCTTGTTGTTCAGGGGGGAGCAGTACTTC.

V and J are TRBV5-5 and TRBJ2-2, with 7 bases that match TRBD1. Looked up from germline, CDR1 is SGHKS and CDR2 is YYEKEE (reference sequence). The CDR3 has 15 residues. V trimming: 3 bases; J trimming: 5 bases; junction bases outside the gene matches: 7. CDR3 in DNA: TGTGCCAGCAGCTCAGACAGGGTATGGACCGGGGAGCTGTTTTTT. It codes for CASSSDRVWTGELFF.

V gene TRBV7-2 combines with J gene TRBJ1-4, with a weak D call TRBD1 (5 bases). CDR1 is SGHTA and CDR2 is FQGNSA in the germline V gene. The CDR3 loop spans 15 amino acids. Between the trimmed V and J ends, which lost 5 bases and 0 bases, there was a span of 10 bases. The CDR3 here is CASSPGDSTNEKLFF. The DNA for the CDR3 is TGTGCCAGCAGCCCGGGGGACTCAACTAATGAAAAACTGTTTTTT.

The DNA of the CDR3 is TGTGCCAGTAGTCTAGCGGAGACCCAGTACTTC. Its protein product is CASSLAETQYF. The rearrangement joins TRBV2 to TRBJ2-5, with D possibly matching TRBD2 (6 bases). Germline lookup yields CDR1 SNHLY and CDR2 FYNNEI. Trimming shortened V by 9 bases and J by 5 bases, and 10 bases separated the two germline ends. The length of the CDR3 is 11 residues. The full variable domain, rest sourced from reference TRBV2 and TRBJ2-5, is EPEVTQTPSHQVTQMGQEVILRCVPISNHLYFYWYRQILGQKVEFLVSFYNNEISEKSEIFDDQFSVERPDGSNFTLKIRSTKLEDSAMYFCASSLAETQYFGPGTRLLVL.

V usage is TRBV19 and J usage is TRBJ1-1; D unclear. Trimming cost V 3 bases and J 7 bases, with 12 bases left between them. This CDR3 has 13 residues. From germline, CDR1 is LNHDA and CDR2 SQIVND (reference sequence). In DNA form, the CDR3 reads TGTGCCAGTAGTATCCCGATGACTTATGAAGCTTTCTTT. Translation gives CASSIPMTYEAFF.

This clone was seen a single time. This chain links TRBV6-2 or TRBV6-3 with TRBJ2-5, with D possibly matching TRBD2 (6 bases). Between the trimmed V and J ends, which lost 2 bases and 4 bases, there was a span of 17 bases. CDR1 MNHEY and CDR2 SVGEGT come from the germline V gene. This CDR3 region has 16 residues. The CDR3 loop is CASSYEGRRNLETQYF. The CDR3 DNA is TGTGCCAGCAGTTACGAGGGGAGGAGAAACCTAGAGACCCAGTACTTC.

In its sample, this clone was seen once. The chain carries TRBV7-2 and TRBJ1-1; perhaps TRBD1 as D (5 bases). The V end lost 4 bases, the J end lost 0 bases, and 12 bases lay between the germline ends. This CDR3 region has 15 residues. CDR1 and CDR2 (germline): SGHTA, FQGNSA. The CDR3 reads CASSYHRGMNTEAFF. DNA for the CDR3: TGTGCCAGCAGCTACCACCGGGGGATGAACACTGAAGCTTTCTTT.

The chain carries TRBV30 and TRBJ2-2, with D possibly matching TRBD2 (6 bases). Trimming pared 4 bases from V and 4 bases from J, leaving 13 bases between. This CDR3 is built from 14 residues. CDR1 and CDR2 from the germline V gene are GTSNPN and SVGIG (reference sequence). For the CDR3, the DNA is TGTGCCTGGATAGGGCTCGGGGGCACCGGGGAGCTGTTTTTT. As protein: CAWIGLGGTGELFF. Drawing the rest from reference TRBV30 and TRBJ2-2, the complete variable domain is SQTIHQWPATLVQPVGSPLSLECTVEGTSNPNLYWYRQAAGRGLQLLFYSVGIGQISSEVPQNLSASRPQDRQFILSSKKLLLSDSGFYLCAWIGLGGTGELFFGEGSRLTVL.

The chain joins TRBV20-1 to TRBJ1-2, with TRBD1 identical over 7 bases. This CDR3 is built from 15 residues. Losses at the gene ends were 3 bases for V and 1 base for J; bases not matched to a gene: 8. Germline CDR1 reads DFQATT; CDR2 reads SNEGSKA (reference sequence). Here the CDR3 reads CSASGDSKFNYGYTF. In nucleotides, the CDR3 is TGCAGTGCTAGTGGGGACAGCAAGTTTAACTATGGCTACACCTTC.

This sequence joins TRBV7-2 and TRBJ1-5; 12 bases match TRBD1. Germline-derived CDR1 and CDR2 are SGHTA and FQGNSA. The CDR3 consists of 14 residues. J was trimmed by 6 bases and V by 5 bases; bases with no gene match: 2. The CDR3 DNA sequence: TGTGCCAGCAGCGTGGGACAGGGGGCTCAGCCCCAGCATTTT. Translation gives CASSVGQGAQPQHF. The entire variable domain, with the rest obtained from reference TRBV7-2 and TRBJ1-5, is as follows: GAGVSQSPSNKVTEKGKDVELRCDPISGHTALYWYRQSLGQGLEFLIYFQGNSAPDKSGLPSDRFSAERTGGSVSTLTIQRTQQEDSAVYLCASSVGQGAQPQHFGDGTRLSIL.

This clone was detected a few times. This chain joins TRBV4-1 and TRBJ1-3, with 7 bases matching TRBD1. V lost 2 bases, J lost 5 bases, and 6 bases stayed unmatched. The CDR3 spans 15 residues. Per the germline V gene, CDR1 is MGHRA and CDR2 is YSYEKL. CDR3: CASSQQPTGRNTIYF. The CDR3 DNA follows: TGCGCCAGCAGCCAACAACCGACAGGGCGAAACACCATATATTTT.

This clone was observed a single time. The rearrangement joins TRBV19 to TRBJ1-5; D possibly corresponds to TRBD1 (6 bases). In germline, CDR1 is LNHDA, CDR2 SQIVND (reference sequence). Trimming shortened V by 3 bases and J by 1 base, and 10 bases separated the two germline ends. The CDR3 has 15 amino acids. Written as DNA, the CDR3 is TGTGCCAGTAGTATGAATAGGGGGAGCAATCAGCCCCAGCATTTT. Protein sequence: CASSMNRGSNQPQHF.

The J gene is TRBJ1-3, the V gene TRBV5-1, with D hard to call. This CDR3 spans 13 amino acids. CDR1 and CDR2 from the germline V gene are SGHRS and YFSETQ. V lost 6 bases and J lost 2, with 9 bases in between. CDR3 sequence (DNA): TGCGCCAGCAAACCGGGAGCTGGAAACACCATATATTTT. It specifies CASKPGAGNTIYF.

V and J are TRBV30 and TRBJ2-5, with D perhaps matching TRBD2 (5 bases). The CDR3 extends over 13 amino acids. The germline CDR1 and CDR2 sequences are GTSNPN and SVGIG (reference sequence). Trimming shortened V by 0 bases and J by 5 bases, and 10 bases separated the two germline ends. The CDR3 here is CAWSVPGVETQYF. The DNA of the CDR3 is TGTGCCTGGAGTGTCCCCGGGGTCGAGACCCAGTACTTC. The full variable domain, in which reference TRBV30 and TRBJ2-5 provide the parts outside the CDR3, is SQTIHQWPATLVQPVGSPLSLECTVEGTSNPNLYWYRQAAGRGLQLLFYSVGIGQISSEVPQNLSASRPQDRQFILSSKKLLLSDSGFYLCAWSVPGVETQYFGPGTRLLVL.

The gene calls are TRBV7-8 and TRBJ2-5, with 9 nucleotides matching TRBD2. This CDR3 has 15 amino acids. V was pared by 3 bases and J by 5 bases, with 7 bases of the junction left unmatched. Germline V lookup: CDR1 SGHVS, CDR2 FQNEAQ. This CDR3 is CASSLREGAAETQYF. The CDR3 DNA is TGTGCCAGCAGCTTGCGGGAGGGGGCGGCGGAGACCCAGTACTTC.

The rearrangement links TRBV3-1 (or the pseudogene TRBV3-2) to TRBJ2-1; possibly TRBD2 for D (6 bases). CDR1 is LGHDT and CDR2 is YNNKEL in the germline V gene (reference sequence). CDR3 length: 14 residues. V was shortened by 4 bases and J by 8 bases, with 15 bases between the two germline ends. Here the CDR3 reads CASSPLEGRDEQFF. The CDR3 DNA sequence: TGTGCCAGCAGCCCCCTGGAGGGGCGCGATGAGCAGTTCTTC.

CDR3 in amino acids: CARSLQDSRTNEKLFF. DNA for the CDR3: TGTGCCAGAAGCCTACAGGATTCCCGAACTAATGAAAAACTGTTTTTT. The chain joins TRBV5-3 to TRBJ1-4, with a tentative D call TRBD1 (5 bases). TRBV5-3 is identified as an open reading frame with a role that is uncertain. This CDR3 spans 16 amino acids. Trimming removed 4 bases from V and 1 base from J, with 14 bases in between.

In its sample, this clone was seen a few times. CDR3 DNA sequence: TGTGCCTACCTGGTACAGGGAAACGAGCAGTACTTC. This codes for CAYLVQGNEQYF. This chain links TRBV6-5 with TRBJ2-7; D possibly corresponds to TRBD1 (6 bases). This CDR3 region has 12 residues. Looked up from germline, CDR1 is MNHEY and CDR2 is SVGAGI. The V end was cut by 11 bases, the J end by 5 bases, with 16 bases between.

The V and J genes are TRBV30 and TRBJ1-4, with 7 bases fitting TRBD1. The V gene's germline CDR1 is GTSNPN and CDR2 SVGIG (reference sequence). V dropped 4 bases and J dropped 3; count of bases not matched to a gene: 8. The CDR3 has 15 residues. The CDR3 DNA sequence: TGTGCCTGGAACAGGGGAGGTCCGGCTAATGAAAAACTGTTTTTT. As protein: CAWNRGGPANEKLFF.

The rearrangement links TRBV3-1 (or the pseudogene TRBV3-2) to TRBJ1-4; 9 bases fit TRBD1. The trim removed 4 bases at V and 7 bases at J, leaving 7 bases unmatched. Germline V gene data show CDR1 as LGHDT and CDR2 as YNNKEL (reference sequence). The CDR3 spans 15 residues. The CDR3 sequence: CASSLDRGRSEKLFF. The CDR3 bases are TGTGCCAGCAGCCTGGACAGGGGTCGGTCTGAAAAACTGTTTTTT.

The rearrangement uses TRBV30 and TRBJ1-2, with TRBD1 matching 9 bases. Germline trimming cut 0 bases from V and 4 bases from J; bases unmatched to any gene: 6. This CDR3 is 15 amino acids long. The germline CDR1 and CDR2 sequences are GTSNPN and SVGIG (reference sequence). For the CDR3, the DNA is TGTGCCTGGAGTGTACCGGGACAGGGAAGCTATGGCTACACCTTC. Amino acid sequence: CAWSVPGQGSYGYTF.

V usage is TRBV18 and J usage is TRBJ2-7; D is unresolved. Trimming left V 3 bases short and J 1 base short, with 10 bases between. CDR1 and CDR2 from the germline V gene are KGHSH and LQKENI. This CDR3 contains 14 residues. The CDR3 DNA reads as TGTGCCAGCTCACCTGAGCGTCAGTCCTACGAGCAGTACTTC. Amino acids: CASSPERQSYEQYF.

V gene TRBV5-6 combines with J gene TRBJ1-5, with 10 bases fitting TRBD1. The CDR3 runs to 17 residues. V was clipped by 4 bases and J by 1 base; unmatched bases: 8. CDR1 is SGHDT and CDR2 is YYEEEE in the germline V gene. The CDR3 reads CASSRSLGQGSNQPQHF. The CDR3 coding sequence is TGTGCCAGCAGCCGTTCTTTGGGACAGGGGAGCAATCAGCCCCAGCATTTT.

The chain recombines TRBV19 with TRBJ2-2; 12 positions agree with TRBD1. The CDR3 totals 16 residues. The V segment lost 5 bases and the J segment 7 bases; nucleotides outside the gene matches: 8. Germline lookup yields CDR1 LNHDA and CDR2 SQIVND (reference sequence). As DNA, the CDR3 is TGTGCCAGTAGTTGGGACAGGGGGCCTAGGGGCGGGGAGCTGTTTTTT. It yields the protein CASSWDRGPRGGELFF. The whole variable domain, filled in from reference TRBV19 and TRBJ2-2, reads DGGITQSPKYLFRKEGQNVTLSCEQNLNHDAMYWYRQDPGQGLRLIYYSQIVNDFQKGDIAEGYSVSREKKESFPLTVTSAQKNPTAFYLCASSWDRGPRGGELFFGEGSRLTVL.

This clone has more than one count but fewer than ten. This sequence joins TRBV3-1 (or the pseudogene TRBV3-2) and TRBJ1-2; D ambiguous. V gave up 0 bases and J gave up 5 bases, with 19 bases separating them. Germline CDR1 reads LGHDT; CDR2 reads YNNKEL (reference sequence). This CDR3 is built from 17 residues. CDR3 protein: CASSQDLAGSLRYGYTF. Here the CDR3 DNA reads TGTGCCAGCAGCCAAGATCTAGCCGGGAGCCTCCGTTATGGCTACACCTTC.